Each of the 16 T cell receptor beta chains below was sequenced from the same sample in a study of shared clonotypes between healthy human individuals. Clones were sequenced by immunoSEQ multiplex PCR, and TCRdb holds only the in-frame ones, with some missing. Among approximately 1,500,000 clones listed, roughly 98% were seen once. Sequenced: naive CD4+ T cells sorted from blood. Subset in this sample: CD45RA+ positively selected. The receptors originated from a man between 25 and 39 years old in good health.

J is TRBJ1-5 and V is TRBV5-1, with TRBD1 identical over 7 bases. The CDR3 runs to 13 residues. The germline CDR1 and CDR2 sequences are SGHRS and YFSETQ. After removal of 4 bases from V and 5 bases from J, the junction contained 3 bases not matched to a gene. The CDR3 protein is CASSQGTDQPQHF. DNA for the CDR3: TGCGCCAGCAGCCAGGGGACAGATCAGCCCCAGCATTTT.

The chain carries TRBV7-2 and TRBJ2-4; perhaps TRBD2 as D (6 bases). Germline V gene sequence: CDR1 SGHTA, CDR2 FQGNSA. V was pared by 1 base and J by 9 bases, with 13 bases between. CDR3 length: 14 residues. CDR3 loop: CASSLGRGFSIQYF. CDR3 sequence (DNA): TGTGCCAGCAGCTTAGGCCGGGGGTTCAGCATTCAGTACTTC.

The V and J genes are TRBV10-3 and TRBJ1-5; a weak D match, TRBD1 (6 bases). Trimming took off 6 bases at V and 3 bases at J, with 15 bases between the two ends. Germline-derived CDR1 and CDR2 are ENHRY and SYGVKD. The CDR3 contains 15 residues. DNA for the CDR3: TGTGCCATCAGGGCCGACAGGCGACCCAATCAGCCCCAGCATTTT. Translated, it gives CAIRADRRPNQPQHF.

This chain uses TRBV30 with TRBJ2-3; D call uncertain. Germline V CDR1 and CDR2: GTSNPN, SVGIG (reference sequence). The CDR3 extends over 11 amino acids. Between the trimmed V and J ends, which lost 4 bases and 4 bases, there was a span of 6 bases. The CDR3 here is CAWISADTQYF. DNA of the CDR3: TGTGCCTGGATTAGTGCAGATACGCAGTATTTT.

J is TRBJ2-3 and V is TRBV15; 7 nucleotides match TRBD2. The germline gives CDR1 LNHNV, CDR2 YYDKDF (reference sequence). V shed 8 bases and J 0 bases; nucleotides not matched to a gene: 14. This CDR3 region has 17 residues. Here the CDR3 DNA reads TGTGCCACCCAGTCAGCGGGAATCCTACTAAGCACAGATACGCAGTATTTT. This gives the protein CATQSAGILLSTDTQYF.

This clone was counted once. The V gene is TRBV5-1, the J gene TRBJ2-5, with 7 bases fitting TRBD1. CDR3 size: 14 residues. Unmatched junction bases numbered 5, after V lost 4 bases and J lost 2 bases. CDR1 is SGHRS and CDR2 is YFSETQ in the germline V gene. The CDR3 bases are TGCGCCAGCAGCCGACAGGGCCAGCAAGAGACCCAGTACTTC. It codes for CASSRQGQQETQYF.

The gene calls are TRBV2 and TRBJ2-7, with unresolved D. Germline V CDR1 and CDR2: SNHLY, FYNNEI. This CDR3 region has 15 residues. The V end lost 6 bases, the J end lost 4 bases, and 19 bases lay between the germline ends. The CDR3 loop reads CASRETGGPRYEQYF. CDR3 DNA: TGTGCCAGCAGGGAAACTGGTGGGCCTCGTTACGAGCAGTACTTC.

This chain joins TRBV4-3 and TRBJ2-3, with 11 positions matching TRBD2. The CDR3 has 15 amino acids. Germline assignment: CDR1 LGHNA and CDR2 YSLEER. The V segment lost 8 bases and the J segment 4 bases; nucleotides outside the gene matches: 8. The CDR3 sequence is CASARLAGLSDTQYF. The CDR3, as DNA: TGCGCCAGCGCTCGACTAGCGGGACTCTCAGATACGCAGTATTTT.

The rearrangement joins TRBV10-3 to TRBJ2-7; D possibly corresponds to TRBD2 (6 bases). Germline V gene data show CDR1 as ENHRY and CDR2 as SYGVKD. The CDR3 length is 16 residues. Trimming cost V 6 bases and J 6 bases, with 24 bases left between them. The CDR3 spells CAISMSPGGARVEQYF. CDR3 nucleotides: TGTGCCATCAGCATGAGTCCTGGAGGGGCCCGAGTCGAGCAGTACTTC.

The genes are TRBV7-9 and TRBJ1-1; 10 nucleotides agree with TRBD1. V dropped 6 bases and J dropped 5; count of bases not matched to a gene: 18. This CDR3 spans 18 amino acids. Germline V gene sequence: CDR1 SEHNR, CDR2 FQNEAQ (reference sequence). The CDR3 nucleotides are TGTGCCAGCAGGCCTGACAGGGGGCAGCCCTGGGCGGGGACTGAAGCTTTCTTT. Its translation: CASRPDRGQPWAGTEAFF.

The CDR3 sequence is CASSRKDNEQFF. The CDR3 DNA is TGTGCCAGCAGCAGGAAGGACAATGAGCAGTTCTTC. This sequence joins TRBV7-2 and TRBJ2-1; D not resolved. Germline V gives CDR1 SGHTA, CDR2 FQGNSA. The CDR3 covers 12 residues. The V end lost 5 bases, the J end lost 5 bases, and 7 bases lay between the germline ends.

The chain combines TRBV18 with TRBJ1-1, with D possibly TRBD1 on 6 matching bases. V was trimmed by 5 bases and J by 0 bases, leaving 16 bases between them. The germline CDR1 and CDR2 sequences are KGHSH and LQKENI. The CDR3 has 16 residues. The CDR3 sequence is CASSTRRGAVNTEAFF. In nucleotides, the CDR3 is TGTGCCAGCTCAACTCGGCGGGGGGCGGTGAACACTGAAGCTTTCTTT.

The chain links TRBV18 to TRBJ1-5; TRBD1 is a possible D gene (5 bases). V lost 8 bases and J 4 bases, leaving 18 bases between the germline ends. This CDR3 contains 15 residues. CDR1 and CDR2 from the germline V gene are KGHSH and LQKENI. CDR3 nucleotide sequence: TGTGCCAGCCAACGGGCGTGGGGGGTTAATCAGCCCCAGCATTTT. This sequence encodes CASQRAWGVNQPQHF.

J is TRBJ2-5 and V is TRBV29-1; weak D call: TRBD2 (5 bases). Germline values: CDR1 SQVTM, CDR2 ANQGSEA. Trimming removed 7 bases at V and 1 base at J, with 16 bases between. The length of the CDR3 is 14 residues. The CDR3 bases are TGCAGCGCCGCCGGGCGGGTCGTCCAAGAGACCCAGTACTTC. Protein: CSAAGRVVQETQYF.

This rearrangement joins TRBV28 to TRBJ1-1; D remains ambiguous. Deletions cut 5 bases from V and 1 base from J, with 14 bases between. This CDR3 contains 15 residues. Germline CDR1 and CDR2: MDHEN and SYDVKM. CDR3 coding DNA: TGTGCCAGCAGTCCCCTGATCGGAGGGAACACTGAAGCTTTCTTT. Translating it yields CASSPLIGGNTEAFF. Full variable domain (rest looked up from reference TRBV28 and TRBJ1-1): DVKVTQSSRYLVKRTGEKVFLECVQDMDHENMFWYRQDPGLGLRLIYFSYDVKMKEKGDIPEGYSVSREKKERFSLILESASTNQTSMYLCASSPLIGGNTEAFFGQGTRLTVV.

Concerning this clone itself: This same CDR3 is encoded by further DNA sequences in the sample. This chain connects TRBV7-9 to TRBJ2-2, with D unresolved. CDR1 is SEHNR and CDR2 is FQNEAQ in the germline V gene (reference sequence). The CDR3 has 10 amino acids. V was pared by 7 bases and J by 6 bases, with 3 bases between. CDR3 nucleotide sequence: TGTGCCAGCATCTCCGGGGAGCTGTTTTTT. Translated: CASISGELFF.